These 29 T cell receptor beta chains were sequenced from one sample in a study of PD-1 blockade in mismatch repair-deficient tumors. Profiling relied on immunoSEQ multiplex PCR, and the TCRdb table lists in-frame clones only, not all of them. This sample yields around 14,000 clones, of which 84% are seen a single time; roughly 11% belongs to the top ten. Their antigens are not known. As to time point: approximately 9-day in vitro stimulation with candidate neoantigen peptide 5. Sequences were derived from cells cultured in vitro, sampled from a patient treated with pembrolizumab. The receptors stem from an adult with mismatch repair-deficient cancer.

The chain links TRBV18 to TRBJ1-1; weak D call: TRBD1 (5 bases). This CDR3 has 14 residues. The germline gives CDR1 KGHSH, CDR2 LQKENI. Trimming left V 6 bases short and J 5 bases short, with 16 bases between. CDR3 coding DNA: TGTGCCAGCTCCCACAGGCCTTCAAGGACTGAAGCTTTCTTT. It is translated as CASSHRPSRTEAFF.

J is TRBJ2-3 and V is TRBV7-2; 7 bases align to TRBD2. After removal of 7 bases from V and 7 bases from J, the junction contained 14 bases not matched to a gene. The CDR3 runs 15 residues. Germline V gene sequence: CDR1 SGHTA, CDR2 FQGNSA. CDR3 sequence reads: CASTPGSGFANTQYF. The CDR3 nucleotides are TGTGCCAGCACCCCGGGTAGCGGGTTCGCGAATACGCAGTATTTT.

The chain uses TRBV7-9 and TRBJ1-5; no firm D call. Deletions cut 3 bases from V and 3 bases from J, with 9 bases between. Germline CDR1 reads SEHNR; CDR2 reads FQNEAQ (reference sequence). This CDR3 comprises 14 residues. CDR3 DNA sequence: TGTGCCAGCAGCTTGGGCGGGCACAATCAGCCCCAGCATTTT. Encoded protein: CASSLGGHNQPQHF.

This clone occurred a few times. The CDR3 loop is CASSSHSYEQYF. In DNA, the CDR3 is TGTGCCAGCAGTTCCCACTCCTACGAGCAGTACTTC. The chain carries TRBV5-6 and TRBJ2-7; unclear D gene. The germline gives CDR1 SGHDT, CDR2 YYEEEE. Trimming removed 5 bases at V and 0 bases at J, with 6 bases between. The CDR3 is 12 residues long.

V usage is TRBV30 and J usage is TRBJ2-1; 10 bases match TRBD2. The V gene end was trimmed by 0 bases and the J gene end by 0 bases; junction bases not matched to a gene: 5. Germline-derived CDR1 and CDR2 are GTSNPN and SVGIG (reference sequence). The CDR3 runs 17 residues. The CDR3 nucleotides read TGTGCCTGGAGTGTTCTAGCGGGAGTTAGCTCCTACAATGAGCAGTTCTTC. It yields the protein CAWSVLAGVSSYNEQFF.

The V call is TRBV5-1, the J call TRBJ1-1; D call uncertain. V was trimmed by 0 bases and J by 0 bases, leaving 6 bases between them. CDR3 length: 14 residues. The germline gives CDR1 SGHRS, CDR2 YFSETQ. The CDR3 DNA reads TGCGCCAGCAGCTTGGTAACGATGAACACTGAAGCTTTCTTT. Amino acid sequence: CASSLVTMNTEAFF.

The chain couples TRBV19 to TRBJ1-4, with 7 bases that match TRBD1. Germline assignment: CDR1 LNHDA and CDR2 SQIVND (reference sequence). CDR3 length: 16 amino acids. V lost 5 bases to trimming and J lost 8 bases; unmatched junction nucleotides: 14. This CDR3 is CASSRSKGAWGEKLFF. DNA for the CDR3: TGTGCCAGTAGTCGTTCGAAGGGGGCGTGGGGAGAAAAACTGTTTTTT.

Only one count was recorded for this clone. One end of the junction does not line up with germline, which may come from a read error. Different DNA sequences within this sample yield the same CDR3. The chain couples TRBV25-1 to TRBJ2-1; 9 bases map to TRBD1. The germline V gene encodes CDR1 MGHDK and CDR2 SYGVNS. The CDR3 loop spans 15 amino acids. The CDR3 DNA is TGTGCCAGCAGTGGGGGACAGGGCGGGTACAATGAACAGTTCTTC. This codes for CASSGGQGGYNEQFF.

This chain links TRBV10-1 with TRBJ2-3; TRBD2 matches 9 bases. This CDR3 is 14 amino acids long. Germline V CDR1 and CDR2: WNHNN, SYGVQD (reference sequence). V shed 3 bases, J shed 5 bases, and the junction held 3 bases outside the gene matches. The CDR3 is CASSDSGRGDTQYF. The CDR3 DNA is TGCGCCAGCAGTGATAGCGGGAGAGGAGATACGCAGTATTTT.

This clone was seen a single time. This chain joins TRBV5-1 and TRBJ2-5; 9 bases map to TRBD2. With 1 base clipped from V and 3 bases from J, the junction kept 4 bases outside the gene matches. Germline V gene lookup returns CDR1 SGHRS and CDR2 YFSETQ. CDR3 length: 15 amino acids. The CDR3 sequence is CASSLLSGRKETQYF. CDR3 bases: TGCGCCAGCAGCTTGTTGAGCGGGAGGAAAGAGACCCAGTACTTC. Based on the CDR3 plus reference TRBV5-1 and TRBJ2-5, the full variable domain is KAGVTQTPRYLIKTRGQQVTLSCSPISGHRSVSWYQQTPGQGLQFLFEYFSETQRNKGNFPGRFSGRQFSNSRSEMNVSTLELGDSALYLCASSLLSGRKETQYFGPGTRLLVL.

In DNA, the CDR3 is TGTGCCAGCAGTTTGCCCAGGGGATACGAGCAGTACTTC. Its translation is CASSLPRGYEQYF. The J gene is TRBJ2-7, the V gene TRBV28; a possible D gene is TRBD1 (6 bases). V was pared by 3 bases and J by 4 bases, with 10 bases between. The CDR3 spans 13 residues. The V gene's germline CDR1 is MDHEN and CDR2 SYDVKM. Variable domain in full (rest from reference TRBV28 and TRBJ2-7): DVKVTQSSRYLVKRTGEKVFLECVQDMDHENMFWYRQDPGLGLRLIYFSYDVKMKEKGDIPEGYSVSREKKERFSLILESASTNQTSMYLCASSLPRGYEQYFGPGTRLTVT.

The chain has TRBV27 and TRBJ2-6; D is unresolved. Germline assignment: CDR1 MNHEY and CDR2 SMNVEV (reference sequence). The germline V and J ends were trimmed by 7 bases and 3 bases, with 7 bases remaining between them. The CDR3 consists of 13 residues. The CDR3 coding sequence is TGTGCCAGCACCCCGCATGGGGCCAACGTCCTGACTTTC. It encodes CASTPHGANVLTF.

This chain joins TRBV5-4 and TRBJ2-5, with D tentatively TRBD2 (6 bases). Germline CDR1 reads SGHNT; CDR2 reads YYREEE (reference sequence). V lost 0 bases and J lost 2, with 14 bases in between. The CDR3 has 16 amino acids. CDR3 coding DNA: TGTGCCAGCAGCTTGGGTCTCCTAGCGCAACAAGAGACCCAGTACTTC. Protein sequence: CASSLGLLAQQETQYF.

The chain has TRBV28 and TRBJ2-7; 8 bases are a match to TRBD2. V shed 4 bases, J shed 6 bases, and the junction held 11 bases outside the gene matches. Germline CDR1 and CDR2: MDHEN and SYDVKM. The CDR3 extends over 15 amino acids. The CDR3 here is CASSSPTAGGGEQYF. CDR3 DNA sequence: TGTGCCAGCAGTTCTCCGACCGCGGGAGGAGGCGAGCAGTACTTC.

This rearrangement joins TRBV18 to TRBJ1-1; no reliable D call. Trimming took off 3 bases at V and 0 bases at J, with 20 bases between the two ends. The CDR3 sequence is 18 residues long. Germline assignment: CDR1 KGHSH and CDR2 LQKENI. In DNA, the CDR3 is TGTGCCAGCTCACCCTCCCGGGTAGTCCAGGCTATGAACACTGAAGCTTTCTTT. Translated: CASSPSRVVQAMNTEAFF.

J is TRBJ2-5 and V is TRBV5-1; 11 bases align to TRBD1. CDR1 and CDR2 from the germline V gene are SGHRS and YFSETQ. The CDR3 has 11 amino acids. After removal of 3 bases from V and 13 bases from J, the junction contained 2 bases not matched to a gene. CDR3 region: CASSWGQGVYF. In nucleotides, the CDR3 is TGCGCCAGCAGCTGGGGACAGGGGGTGTACTTC.

This chain links TRBV7-9 with TRBJ2-3; no clear D gene. The length of the CDR3 is 14 residues. From germline, CDR1 is SEHNR and CDR2 FQNEAQ (reference sequence). The germline V and J ends were trimmed by 3 bases and 0 bases, with 7 bases remaining between them. CDR3 nucleotide sequence: TGTGCCAGCAGCTTCGCCGGGAGCACAGATACGCAGTATTTT. Translated, it gives CASSFAGSTDTQYF.

Only one count was recorded for this clone. The CDR3 here is CASSLRQLYGYTF. CDR3 nucleotides: TGTGCCAGCAGTTTGAGACAGTTATATGGCTACACCTTC. The chain joins TRBV28 to TRBJ1-2; perhaps TRBD1 as D (5 bases). Trimming removed 3 bases at V and 5 bases at J, with 10 bases between. Germline loops: CDR1 MDHEN, CDR2 SYDVKM. There are 13 residues in the CDR3.

The chain combines TRBV30 with TRBJ2-5; TRBD2 aligns across 10 bases. Germline CDR1 and CDR2: GTSNPN and SVGIG (reference sequence). CDR3 size: 15 residues. The ends lost 1 base at V and 5 bases at J; junction bases unmatched: 7. CDR3 nucleotides: TGTGCCTGGAGTGCAACTAGCGGGATGTACGAGACCCAGTACTTC. Encoded protein: CAWSATSGMYETQYF.

This chain uses TRBV15 with TRBJ2-3; 10 bases map to TRBD2. The CDR3 is made up of 20 amino acids. V was clipped by 4 bases and J by 0 bases; unmatched bases: 16. Germline CDR1 reads LNHNV; CDR2 reads YYDKDF (reference sequence). The CDR3 reads CATSKFHLAGARYSTDTQYF. Written as DNA, the CDR3 is TGTGCCACCAGCAAATTCCACCTAGCGGGGGCAAGATATAGCACAGATACGCAGTATTTT. Full variable domain (outside the CDR3, taken from reference TRBV15 and TRBJ2-3): DAMVIQNPRYQVTQFGKPVTLSCSQTLNHNVMYWYQQKSSQAPKLLFHYYDKDFNNEADTPDNFQSRRPNTSFCFLDIRSPGLGDTAMYLCATSKFHLAGARYSTDTQYFGPGTRLTVL.

The rearrangement uses TRBV29-1 and TRBJ2-1, with D unresolved. CDR1 and CDR2 (germline): SQVTM, ANQGSEA. The CDR3 is made up of 12 amino acids. Between the trimmed V and J ends, which lost 5 bases and 12 bases, there was a span of 17 bases. The CDR3 region has the DNA TGCAGCGTTTCTGGGCCATTTTGGTCGCAGTTCTTC. Encoded protein: CSVSGPFWSQFF.

The rearrangement links TRBV5-6 to TRBJ2-1; 11 bases are a match to TRBD2. Germline V gene sequence: CDR1 SGHDT, CDR2 YYEEEE. With V trimmed by 0 bases and J by 8 bases, 7 bases remained unmatched. This CDR3 has 16 amino acids. CDR3 coding DNA: TGTGCCAGCAGCTTGGTCATGACTAGCGGGATCTATGAGCAGTTCTTC. Translated, it gives CASSLVMTSGIYEQFF.

This clone has only a few counts. The J gene is TRBJ1-2, the V gene TRBV7-3; D gene ambiguous. V gave up 5 bases and J gave up 4 bases, with 17 bases separating them. CDR3 size: 15 residues. Looked up from germline, CDR1 is SGHTA and CDR2 is FQGTGA. The CDR3 sequence: CASSPSPGLSYGYTF. CDR3 nucleotides: TGTGCCAGCAGCCCATCCCCGGGCCTCTCCTATGGCTACACCTTC.

The V gene is TRBV7-3, the J gene TRBJ2-1, with TRBD2 matching over 9 bases. Germline loops: CDR1 SGHTA, CDR2 FQGTGA. V dropped 1 base and J dropped 6; count of bases not matched to a gene: 10. This CDR3 is 17 amino acids long. In nucleotides, the CDR3 is TGTGCCAGCAGCTTAAGCGGAGTAGCGGGAGTAAGCAATGAGCAGTTCTTC. Translating it yields CASSLSGVAGVSNEQFF.

This clone was recorded a few times. The genes are TRBV18 and TRBJ1-3, with D possibly matching TRBD1 (5 bases). This CDR3 is 15 amino acids long. The ends were cut back, 2 bases at V and 2 bases at J, with 10 bases in the middle. The germline V gene has CDR1 KGHSH and CDR2 LQKENI. CDR3 loop: CASSPSAGTGNTIYF. CDR3 sequence (DNA): TGTGCCAGCTCACCATCAGCAGGGACTGGAAACACCATATATTTT.

CDR3 coding DNA: TGTGCCAGCAGCTTCCCGACTAGCGGGACCCTCACCTACGAGCAGTACTTC. Translated: CASSFPTSGTLTYEQYF. The V call is TRBV7-4, the J call TRBJ2-7, with 11 bases identical to TRBD2. Germline CDR1 SGHVT, CDR2 SQSDAQ. The CDR3 is 17 residues long. J lost 2 bases, V lost 3 bases, and 9 bases had no gene match.

This chain joins TRBV2 and TRBJ1-6, with unresolved D. The CDR3 is 13 residues long. The V end was cut by 1 base, the J end by 10 bases, with 8 bases between. Germline loops: CDR1 SNHLY, CDR2 FYNNEI. CDR3 amino acids: CASSEGGFSPLHF. The CDR3 DNA is TGTGCCAGCAGTGAAGGGGGTTTCTCACCCCTCCACTTT.

The chain recombines TRBV27 with TRBJ2-7, with TRBD1 matching 8 bases. This CDR3 has 13 residues. With 5 bases clipped from V and 2 bases from J, the junction kept 2 bases outside the gene matches. Germline CDR1 reads MNHEY; CDR2 reads SMNVEV (reference sequence). The CDR3 DNA reads TGTGCCAGCAGTCGGACAGGGACCTACGAGCAGTACTTC. Translation: CASSRTGTYEQYF.

The V call is TRBV14, the J call TRBJ2-1, with no clear D. Per the germline V gene, CDR1 is SGHDN and CDR2 is FVKESK. V lost 2 bases, J lost 4 bases, and 9 bases lay in between. The CDR3 contains 14 residues. The CDR3 DNA reads TGTGCCAGCAGCCAATTCAACCGGTACAATGAGCAGTTCTTC. Translating it yields CASSQFNRYNEQFF.